This T cell receptor (beta chain) derives from a study of blood T cell repertoires in COVID-19. Turning to the study itself: Some COVID-19 samples were acute and others convalescent; all came from the United States, Italy and Spain.

Original methodology: How many nucleated cells were present was estimated from reference gene primer amplification. Sequencing used immunoSEQ multiplex PCR; TCRdb keeps in-frame clones, though not all of them. V and J calls and clone size are those listed in that table; D and trimming were worked out from the DNA. The repertoire holds approximately 69,000 clones, with 65% to 85% as singletons. From germline, CDR1 is LNHDA and CDR2 SQIVND (reference sequence). The CDR3 is made up of 13 amino acids. V gave up 2 bases and J gave up 15 bases; unmatched junction bases: 5. The sequenced sample consisted of peripheral blood. The sequence derives from a man between 60 and 75 years old with acute or convalescent COVID-19. The chain recombines TRBV19 with TRBJ1-6; 9 nucleotides agree with TRBD1. The CDR3 sequence is CASSITGGTNLHF. CDR3 nucleotide sequence: TGTGCCAGTAGTATAACAGGGGGCACGAACCTCCACTTT.